This T cell receptor beta chain came from a study of blood T cell repertoires in COVID-19. Study background: Acute and convalescent COVID-19 samples came from the United States, Italy and Spain. The cDNA or gDNA used as material had been derived from T cells, B-cell-depleted T cells, or PBMCs.

Sequencing used immunoSEQ multiplex PCR; TCRdb keeps in-frame clones, though not all of them. The table shows some 160,000 clones, with 83% occurring only once. CDR3 length: 15 amino acids. CDR1 is GTSNPN, CDR2 SVGIG, per germline (reference sequence). V was clipped by 0 bases and J by 0 bases; unmatched bases: 3. Sequencing used peripheral blood. This chain joins TRBV30 and TRBJ2-7; 9 nucleotides line up with TRBD2. The receptor was derived from a woman older than 75 with acute or convalescent COVID-19. The CDR3 is CAWSVVSGSSYEQYF. CDR3 nucleotide sequence: TGTGCCTGGAGTGTGGTTAGCGGGAGCTCCTACGAGCAGTACTTC.